These T cell receptor beta chains were read from a single sample in a study of lymphopenia after photon versus proton radiotherapy. Profiled with immunoSEQ multiplex PCR; TCRdb holds only in-frame clones, not every one. The data show more than 60,000 clones, with roughly 86% seen just once and about 2% held by the top ten. The sample was peripheral blood, taken from a patient treated with photon-based radiotherapy. These TCRs come from a man aged 40-55 years with gastric cancer. The CDR3 runs from the conserved cysteine through the conserved F or W. D genes are given only for firm matches. Clone sizes are given selectively: once, few, many, or a class where the clone is expanded.

NA,TRBJ2-3,NA,TRBV20-1,CSAQTEDTQYF,TGCAGTGCTCAAACGGAGGATACGCAGTATTTT
NA,TRBJ2-5,NA,TRBV27,CASSLNRAQETQYF,TGTGCCAGCAGTCTAAACAGGGCCCAAGAGACCCAGTACTTC
NA,TRBJ1-2,once,TRBV9,CASTRRAIDYGYTF,TGTGCCAGCACCCGTAGAGCGATCGACTATGGCTACACCTTC
TRBD2,TRBJ2-1,NA,TRBV9,CASSVASGGDNNEQFF,TGTGCCAGCAGCGTAGCTAGCGGGGGGGACAACAATGAGCAGTTCTTC
NA,TRBJ1-5,NA,TRBV18,CASSRTGAGNDNQPQHF,TGTGCCAGCTCACGGACGGGTGCAGGGAATGACAATCAGCCCCAGCATTTT
TRBD1,TRBJ1-1,NA,TRBV5-1,CASSEDRVAFF,TGCGCCAGCAGCGAAGACAGGGTGGCTTTCTTT
NA,TRBJ2-1,NA,TRBV4-1,CASSPEGASYNEQFF,TGCGCCAGCAGCCCGGAGGGGGCCTCCTACAATGAGCAGTTCTTC
NA,TRBJ2-2,NA,TRBV4-2,CASSLGPSGNTGELFF,TGTGCCAGCAGCCTGGGGCCCTCGGGGAACACCGGGGAGCTGTTTTTT
TRBD1,TRBJ2-3,NA,TRBV29-1,CSTWTGNTDTQYF,TGCAGCACCTGGACAGGAAACACAGATACGCAGTATTTT
NA,TRBJ1-2,once,TRBV30,CAGRLRGYGYTF,TGTGCCGGCCGGTTACGGGGCTATGGCTACACCTTC
NA,TRBJ1-6,NA,TRBV7-2,CASSLKITRDGDSPLHF,TGTGCCAGCAGCTTGAAAATAACCAGGGATGGGGATTCACCCCTCCACTTT
NA,TRBJ1-5,NA,TRBV4-1,CASSQDGGIGNQPQHF,TGCGCCAGCAGCCAAGACGGGGGGATCGGCAATCAGCCCCAGCATTTT
NA,TRBJ2-5,NA,TRBV9,CASNVVGGTETQYF,TGTGCCAGCAACGTAGTTGGAGGCACGGAGACCCAGTACTTC
TRBD1,TRBJ1-2,once,TRBV9,CASSGGGQGPYGYTF,TGTGCCAGCAGCGGAGGGGGACAGGGGCCCTATGGCTACACCTTC
NA,TRBJ2-7,NA,TRBV9,CASSVVSGTHEQYF,TGTGCCAGCAGCGTAGTTTCGGGGACGCACGAGCAGTACTTC
NA,TRBJ1-1,NA,TRBV4-3,CASSHGGEAFF,TGCGCCAGCAGCCACGGGGGCGAGGCTTTCTTC
TRBD2,TRBJ2-3,NA,TRBV6-4,CASSDSSGGAPDTQYF,TGTGCCAGCAGTGACTCTAGCGGGGGGGCCCCAGATACGCAGTATTTT
NA,TRBJ1-2,NA,TRBV19,CASSIGGNYGYTF,TGTGCCAGTAGTATTGGGGGAAACTATGGCTACACCTTC
NA,TRBJ1-1,NA,TRBV7-3,CASSLTLVSEAFF,TGTGCCAGCAGCTTAACGTTAGTTAGTGAAGCTTTCTTT
NA,TRBJ1-5,once,TRBV6-1,CASHPDRNQPQHF,TGTGCCAGCCACCCGGACAGAAATCAGCCCCAGCATTTT
TRBD1,TRBJ2-2,NA,TRBV5-4,CASSLAGGVGELFF,TGTGCCAGCAGCTTGGCAGGGGGAGTCGGGGAGCTGTTTTTT
TRBD1,TRBJ1-6,NA,TRBV27,CASSSVGTGVSPLHF,TGTGCCAGCAGTTCTGTGGGGACAGGGGTTTCACCCCTCCACTTT
NA,TRBJ1-6,few,TRBV4-1,CASSQGQSGSPLHF,TGCGCCAGCAGCCAAGGACAGAGCGGTTCACCCCTCCACTTT
TRBD2,TRBJ2-3,NA,TRBV4-1,CASSHRPGEGRDTQYF,TGCGCCAGCAGCCATAGGCCGGGGGAGGGCCGCGATACGCAGTATTTT
NA,TRBJ1-1,NA,TRBV29-1,CSGGAWNTEAFF,TGCAGCGGGGGGGCCTGGAACACTGAAGCTTTCTTT
NA,TRBJ2-2,NA,TRBV19,CASMTGTRPGELFF,TGTGCCAGTATGACTGGGACACGTCCCGGGGAGCTGTTTTTT
NA,TRBJ1-1,NA,TRBV7-9,CASSLATNTEAFF,TGTGCCAGCAGCTTAGCGACGAACACTGAAGCTTTCTTT
NA,TRBJ2-5,few,TRBV21-1,CASPWPWYQETQYF,TGTGCCAGCCCCTGGCCCTGGTACCAAGAGACCCAGTACTTC
NA,TRBJ1-5,NA,TRBV2,CASKAWAVSNQPQHF,TGTGCCAGCAAGGCATGGGCCGTTAGCAATCAGCCCCAGCATTTT
NA,TRBJ2-3,NA,TRBV7-2,CASSLAGATDTQYF,TGTGCCAGCAGCTTAGCGGGCGCCACAGATACGCAGTATTTT
TRBD1,TRBJ1-1,NA,TRBV5-4,CASSREGAMNTEAFF,TGTGCCAGCAGCCGTGAGGGGGCGATGAACACTGAAGCTTTCTTT
NA,TRBJ2-3,NA,TRBV18,CASSPPSERDTQYF,TGTGCCAGCTCACCCCCCAGTGAGAGGGATACGCAGTATTTT
NA,TRBJ1-1,NA,TRBV5-4,CASRRQENTEAFF,TGTGCCAGCAGGCGACAGGAAAACACTGAAGCTTTCTTT
TRBD2,TRBJ2-5,NA,TRBV7-2,CASSPGLAGETQYF,TGTGCCAGCAGCCCGGGACTAGCTGGGGAGACCCAGTACTTC